The 29 T cell receptor beta chains in this list originate from one sample, sequenced in a study of cytotoxic CD8 clonotypes in ibrutinib-treated CLL. Generated by immunoSEQ multiplex PCR, the TCRdb table keeps only in-frame clones and is missing some. Here the sample spans fewer than 400,000 clones, roughly 71% being singletons. The source material was PBMCs, sampled after 36 months of ibrutinib treatment. These receptors were taken from a human donor with chronic lymphocytic leukemia.

The chain combines TRBV15 with TRBJ2-1, with TRBD2 identical over 8 bases. The germline V gene has CDR1 LNHNV and CDR2 YYDKDF (reference sequence). The CDR3 is made up of 15 amino acids. The V gene end was trimmed by 2 bases and the J gene end by 5 bases; junction bases not matched to a gene: 5. CDR3 DNA sequence: TGTGCCACCAGCAGAAGCGGGAGAATCAACAATGAGCAGTTCTTC. Its translation: CATSRSGRINNEQFF. Full variable domain (outside the CDR3, taken from reference TRBV15 and TRBJ2-1): DAMVIQNPRYQVTQFGKPVTLSCSQTLNHNVMYWYQQKSSQAPKLLFHYYDKDFNNEADTPDNFQSRRPNTSFCFLDIRSPGLGDTAMYLCATSRSGRINNEQFFGPGTRLTVL.

The V call is TRBV5-1, the J call TRBJ1-3; possibly TRBD1 for D (5 bases). The CDR3 covers 14 residues. The V end lost 0 bases, the J end lost 1 base, and 5 bases lay between the germline ends. The germline gives CDR1 SGHRS, CDR2 YFSETQ. In DNA form, the CDR3 reads TGCGCCAGCAGCTTGGGGGGGTCTGGAAACACCATATATTTT. Amino acid sequence: CASSLGGSGNTIYF. Drawing the rest from reference TRBV5-1 and TRBJ1-3, the complete variable domain is KAGVTQTPRYLIKTRGQQVTLSCSPISGHRSVSWYQQTPGQGLQFLFEYFSETQRNKGNFPGRFSGRQFSNSRSEMNVSTLELGDSALYLCASSLGGSGNTIYFGEGSWLTVV.

This chain uses TRBV7-7 with TRBJ2-3; D is unresolved. Trimming removed 4 bases at V and 4 bases at J, with 9 bases between. The germline CDR1 and CDR2 sequences are SSHAT and FNYEAQ (reference sequence). There are 13 residues in the CDR3. The CDR3 DNA reads TGTGCCAGCAGCTCATCCTCCTCAGATACGCAGTATTTT. It translates to CASSSSSSDTQYF.

This clone occurred a few times. J is TRBJ2-5 and V is TRBV1. TRBV1 corresponds to a pseudogene. This CDR3 is 13 amino acids long. The CDR3 bases are TGCACCAGCAGCCCCGACCCCCAAGAGACCCAGTACTTC. Amino acid sequence: CTSSPDPQETQYF.

The sample holds one count of this clone. The V call is TRBV6-5, the J call TRBJ2-1; 9 bases align to TRBD2. This CDR3 spans 14 amino acids. Unmatched junction bases numbered 4, after V lost 0 bases and J lost 10 bases. Germline V gene lookup returns CDR1 MNHEY and CDR2 SVGAGI. DNA of the CDR3: TGTGCCAGCAGTTACTCGTCAACTAGCGGGGAGCAGTTCTTC. Its translation: CASSYSSTSGEQFF.

The rearrangement uses TRBV5-1 and TRBJ2-1, with TRBD1 matching 8 bases. The germline V gene encodes CDR1 SGHRS and CDR2 YFSETQ. V shed 7 bases, J shed 6 bases, and the junction held 9 bases outside the gene matches. This CDR3 spans 14 amino acids. CDR3 sequence reads: CASGEQGGRNEQFF. Written as DNA, the CDR3 is TGCGCCAGCGGAGAACAGGGGGGACGCAATGAGCAGTTCTTC.

The chain combines TRBV13 with TRBJ1-2; D is uncertain. Trimming cost V 4 bases and J 4 bases, with 13 bases left between them. This CDR3 is built from 14 residues. Germline V gene lookup returns CDR1 PRHDT and CDR2 FYEKMQ (reference sequence). As DNA, the CDR3 is TGTGCCAGCAGCTCCACACCGACGACCTATGGCTACACCTTC. Amino acids: CASSSTPTTYGYTF.

This chain links TRBV10-3 with TRBJ1-5; tentative D call: TRBD1 (5 bases). The germline gives CDR1 ENHRY, CDR2 SYGVKD. V lost 3 bases and J 7 bases, leaving 10 bases between the germline ends. This CDR3 has 13 amino acids. CDR3 in amino acids: CAISDRGTQPQHF. CDR3 nucleotide sequence: TGTGCCATCAGTGATAGGGGCACACAGCCCCAGCATTTT.

This clone was counted only a few times. The genes are TRBV28 and TRBJ2-6; 8 positions agree with TRBD1. V gave up 5 bases and J gave up 4 bases; unmatched junction bases: 7. Germline V gives CDR1 MDHEN, CDR2 SYDVKM. There are 16 residues in the CDR3. CDR3 DNA: TGTGCCAGCAGTCCCCAGGGGGCGCGGGGGGCCAACGTCCTGACTTTC. Protein: CASSPQGARGANVLTF.

V and J are TRBV5-6 and TRBJ2-1; D could derive from TRBD1 or TRBD2 (5 bases each). Germline V gene sequence: CDR1 SGHDT, CDR2 YYEEEE. The CDR3 extends over 15 amino acids. V gave up 1 base and J gave up 2 bases, with 10 bases separating them. DNA for the CDR3: TGTGCCAGCAGCTTGAGAGGGACCGCCTACAATGAGCAGTTCTTC. This sequence encodes CASSLRGTAYNEQFF.

This clone was recorded a few times. The genes are TRBV4-1 and TRBJ1-4; 8 bases align to TRBD1. Germline trimming cut 0 bases from V and 7 bases from J; bases unmatched to any gene: 7. The CDR3 is made up of 16 amino acids. Germline CDR1 reads MGHRA; CDR2 reads YSYEKL. CDR3 residues: CASSQEWTGLGEKLFF. In DNA form, the CDR3 reads TGCGCCAGCAGCCAAGAATGGACAGGGCTGGGTGAAAAACTGTTTTTT.

This chain uses TRBV2 with TRBJ1-4; 9 bases match TRBD1. The CDR3 is 19 residues long. CDR1 SNHLY and CDR2 FYNNEI come from the germline V gene. Unmatched junction bases numbered 18, after V lost 6 bases and J lost 4 bases. This chain's CDR3 is CASRGVFGTGISGNEKLFF. The CDR3 bases are TGTGCCAGCAGGGGTGTCTTCGGGACAGGGATCTCGGGTAATGAAAAACTGTTTTTT.

The rearrangement links TRBV29-1 to TRBJ2-2, with 14 nucleotides matching TRBD2. Germline CDR1 SQVTM, CDR2 ANQGSEA. CDR3 length: 15 residues. The V and J ends lost 7 bases and 7 bases, in that order; junction bases with no gene match: 8. CDR3 sequence (DNA): TGCAGCGCCAGGACTAGCGGGAGGTCGTACGGGGAGCTGTTTTTT. Encoded protein: CSARTSGRSYGELFF.

The chain combines TRBV4-1 with TRBJ2-2; possibly TRBD2 for D (5 bases). The CDR3 totals 14 residues. In germline, CDR1 is MGHRA, CDR2 YSYEKL. V dropped 5 bases and J dropped 5 bases, with 12 bases sitting between them. The DNA for the CDR3 is TGCGCCAGCAGCGGATTACTAGGGACCGGGGAGCTGTTTTTT. It is translated as CASSGLLGTGELFF.

The chain couples TRBV11-2 to TRBJ1-5; D is undetermined. Germline CDR1 and CDR2: SGHAT and FQNNGV. The CDR3 is made up of 14 amino acids. V was cut by 1 base and J by 4 bases, with 8 bases left in between. DNA for the CDR3: TGTGCCAGCAGCTTAGTCGCAGCTAATCAGCCCCAGCATTTT. Its translation is CASSLVAANQPQHF.

This clone was observed a few times. The chain couples TRBV29-1 to TRBJ1-1; D may be TRBD1 (5 bases). The CDR3 length is 11 residues. Trimming removed 4 bases from V and 7 bases from J, with 10 bases in between. The V gene's germline CDR1 is SQVTM and CDR2 ANQGSEA. The CDR3 sequence: CSVVGVSEAFF. The DNA for the CDR3 is TGCAGCGTTGTAGGGGTGAGTGAAGCTTTCTTT.

This clone was picked up a small number of times. The CDR3 bases are TGTGCCAGCAGTCAGAGGGTTAGCAATCAGCCCCAGCATTTT. It yields the protein CASSQRVSNQPQHF. This chain links TRBV6-5 with TRBJ1-5; D unresolved. The CDR3 sequence is 14 residues long. The ends were cut back, 5 bases at V and 0 bases at J, with 8 bases in the middle. Germline V lookup: CDR1 MNHEY, CDR2 SVGAGI.

The V and J genes are TRBV6-1 and TRBJ1-4, with TRBD1 as a possible D gene (5 bases). CDR1 MNHNS and CDR2 SASEGT come from the germline V gene. The CDR3 is 14 amino acids. Trimming left V 4 bases short and J 4 bases short, with 10 bases between. The CDR3, as DNA: TGTGCCAGCAGTGGGGGGGGGAATAATGAAAAACTGTTTTTT. It specifies CASSGGGNNEKLFF.

This clone was seen only a few times. The DNA for the CDR3 is TGTGCCAGCAGTGAAGCGAGGGCCCCGGGCGGCTATGGCTACACCTTC. The encoded protein is CASSEARAPGGYGYTF. V is TRBV2 and J is TRBJ1-2; D gene uncertain. Per germline, CDR1 SNHLY and CDR2 FYNNEI. The CDR3 is 16 residues long. V lost 0 bases and J lost 4, with 15 bases in between.

The chain has TRBV11-2 and TRBJ2-3; the D is unclear. Germline loops: CDR1 SGHAT, CDR2 FQNNGV. V gave up 2 bases and J gave up 0 bases, with 9 bases separating them. The CDR3 is 15 residues long. CDR3 bases: TGTGCCAGCAGCTTAAACCCTGGGAGCACAGATACGCAGTATTTT. This encodes CASSLNPGSTDTQYF.

In this sample, this clone turned up many times. This chain joins TRBV4-1 and TRBJ2-2; TRBD1 aligns across 7 bases. The CDR3 covers 13 residues. The V and J ends lost 1 base and 9 bases, in that order; junction bases with no gene match: 2. Germline V lookup: CDR1 MGHRA, CDR2 YSYEKL. In DNA, the CDR3 is TGCGCCAGCAGCCAAGGAGGGGGCCGGGAGCTGTTTTTT. It is translated as CASSQGGGRELFF.

The V call is TRBV27, the J call TRBJ2-7; D tentatively reads TRBD1 or TRBD2 (5 bases each). This CDR3 contains 15 residues. CDR1 MNHEY and CDR2 SMNVEV come from the germline V gene (reference sequence). V lost 5 bases to trimming and J lost 1 base, with 15 bases between them. The DNA for the CDR3 is TGTGCCAGCAGTCCCTACCCAGGGACGTCCTACGAGCAGTACTTC. Its protein is CASSPYPGTSYEQYF.

This clone appeared once. This chain uses TRBV15 with TRBJ1-4; a possible D gene is TRBD1 (5 bases). CDR3 length: 19 amino acids. The V gene lost 5 bases and the J gene lost 8 bases, with 30 bases spanning the gap. Germline V lookup: CDR1 LNHNV, CDR2 YYDKDF (reference sequence). DNA of the CDR3: TGTGCCACCAGCCTCCAATCGGCAGCAGGGCCTATCCTCGGCGAAAAACTGTTTTTT. The encoded protein is CATSLQSAAGPILGEKLFF.

V is TRBV28 and J is TRBJ1-5; D uncertain. CDR1 MDHEN and CDR2 SYDVKM come from the germline V gene. This CDR3 contains 15 residues. V was clipped by 4 bases and J by 0 bases, with 10 bases between them. The CDR3 bases are TGTGCCAGCAGTTCCAGCCCATATAGCAATCAGCCCCAGCATTTT. Its protein product is CASSSSPYSNQPQHF.

The count of this clone is one. The chain links TRBV9 to TRBJ2-1, with 10 bases identical to TRBD2. CDR1 and CDR2 (germline): SGDLS, YYNGEE. V lost 0 bases, J lost 3 bases, and 3 bases stayed unmatched. This CDR3 is built from 16 residues. The CDR3 DNA reads TGTGCCAGCAGCGTAGAGGCTAGCGGGGGCTACAATGAGCAGTTCTTC. Protein: CASSVEASGGYNEQFF.

This chain joins TRBV28 and TRBJ1-5; TRBD1 matches at 7 bases. CDR1 is MDHEN and CDR2 is SYDVKM in the germline V gene. The CDR3 is made up of 14 amino acids. V lost 11 bases and J lost 3; bases outside the gene matches: 10. CDR3 in amino acids: CASSGGQNNQPQHF. For the CDR3, the DNA is TGTGCCTCGTCGGGGGGACAGAACAATCAGCCCCAGCATTTT.

The chain is built from TRBV5-1 and TRBJ2-1; TRBD2 matches 9 bases. This CDR3 contains 16 residues. V was clipped by 5 bases and J by 0 bases; unmatched bases: 6. In germline, CDR1 is SGHRS, CDR2 YFSETQ. CDR3 in DNA: TGCGCCAGCAGAGCGGCGGGGGGGCTCTCCTACAATGAGCAGTTCTTC. Encoded protein: CASRAAGGLSYNEQFF.

This chain joins TRBV5-6 and TRBJ1-5, with 10 bases lining up with TRBD1. V shed 4 bases, J shed 3 bases, and the junction held 10 bases outside the gene matches. CDR1 SGHDT and CDR2 YYEEEE come from the germline V gene. The CDR3 covers 17 residues. The CDR3 reads CASSLAGTGASNQPQHF. The CDR3 coding sequence is TGTGCCAGCAGCCTTGCCGGGACAGGGGCGTCCAATCAGCCCCAGCATTTT.

This clone appeared a few times. The chain employs TRBV19 and TRBJ2-3; 8 nucleotides match TRBD2. The V gene's germline CDR1 is LNHDA and CDR2 SQIVND (reference sequence). Trimming took 8 bases from V and 4 from J; bases not matched to a gene: 11. The CDR3 is 15 amino acids. DNA of the CDR3: TGTGCCAGTTCAAGGAGGCGGGGGGTGGCAGATACGCAGTATTTT. It is translated as CASSRRRGVADTQYF.